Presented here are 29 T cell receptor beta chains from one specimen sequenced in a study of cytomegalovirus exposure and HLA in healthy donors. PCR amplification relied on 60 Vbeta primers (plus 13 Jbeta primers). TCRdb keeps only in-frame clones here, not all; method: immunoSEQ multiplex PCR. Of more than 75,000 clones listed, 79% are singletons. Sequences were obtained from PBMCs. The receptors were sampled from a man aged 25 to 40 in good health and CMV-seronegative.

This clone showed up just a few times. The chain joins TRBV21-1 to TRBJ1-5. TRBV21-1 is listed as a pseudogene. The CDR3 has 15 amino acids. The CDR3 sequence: CASSKERPAVSPQHF. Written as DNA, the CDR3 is TGTGCCAGCAGCAAAGAAAGGCCGGCGGTCAGCCCCCAGCATTTT.

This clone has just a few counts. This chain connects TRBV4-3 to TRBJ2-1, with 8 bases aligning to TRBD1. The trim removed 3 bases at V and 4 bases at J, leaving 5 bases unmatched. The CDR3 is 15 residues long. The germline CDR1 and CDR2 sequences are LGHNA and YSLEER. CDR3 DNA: TGCGCCAGCAGCCAGACACAGGGGGGATACAATGAGCAGTTCTTC. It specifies CASSQTQGGYNEQFF.

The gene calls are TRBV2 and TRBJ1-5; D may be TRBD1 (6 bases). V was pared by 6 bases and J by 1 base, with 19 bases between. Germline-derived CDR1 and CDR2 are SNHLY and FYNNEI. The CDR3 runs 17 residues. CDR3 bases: TGTGCCAGCAGGGTAACCGGGACAAGGGGAAGCAATCAGCCCCAGCATTTT. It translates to CASRVTGTRGSNQPQHF.

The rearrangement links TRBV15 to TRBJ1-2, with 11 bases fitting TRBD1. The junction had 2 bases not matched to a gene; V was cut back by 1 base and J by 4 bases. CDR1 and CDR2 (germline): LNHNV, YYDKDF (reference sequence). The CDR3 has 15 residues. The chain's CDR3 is CATSRGGQGAYGYTF. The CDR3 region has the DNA TGTGCCACCAGCAGAGGCGGACAGGGGGCCTATGGCTACACCTTC.

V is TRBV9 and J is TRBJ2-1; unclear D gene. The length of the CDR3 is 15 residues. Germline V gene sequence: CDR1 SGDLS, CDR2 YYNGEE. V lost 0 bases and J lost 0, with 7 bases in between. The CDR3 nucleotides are TGTGCCAGCAGCGTAGCTTCGAGCTCCTACAATGAGCAGTTCTTC. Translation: CASSVASSSYNEQFF.

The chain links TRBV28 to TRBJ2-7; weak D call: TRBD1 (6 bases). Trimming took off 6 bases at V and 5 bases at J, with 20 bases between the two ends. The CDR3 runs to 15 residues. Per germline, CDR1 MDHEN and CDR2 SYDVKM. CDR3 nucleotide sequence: TGTGCCAGCAGATCGCCCCGGAACAGGGCCCACGAGCAGTACTTC. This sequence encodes CASRSPRNRAHEQYF.

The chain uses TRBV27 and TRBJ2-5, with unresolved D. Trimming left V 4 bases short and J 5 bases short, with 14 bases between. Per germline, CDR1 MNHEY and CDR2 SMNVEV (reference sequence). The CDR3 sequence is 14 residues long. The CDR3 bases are TGTGCCAGCAGTTCCCACGGTGGTTGGGAGACCCAGTACTTC. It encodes CASSSHGGWETQYF.

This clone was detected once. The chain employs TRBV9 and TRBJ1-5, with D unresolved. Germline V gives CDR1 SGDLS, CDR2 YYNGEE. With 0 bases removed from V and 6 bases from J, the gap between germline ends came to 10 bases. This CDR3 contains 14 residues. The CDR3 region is CASSVGGSGQPQHF. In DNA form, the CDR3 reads TGTGCCAGCAGCGTAGGAGGGTCGGGTCAGCCCCAGCATTTT.

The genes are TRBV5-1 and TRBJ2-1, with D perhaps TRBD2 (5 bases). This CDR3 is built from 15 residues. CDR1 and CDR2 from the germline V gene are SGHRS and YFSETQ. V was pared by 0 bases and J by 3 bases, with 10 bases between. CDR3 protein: CASSLEGLDYNEQFF. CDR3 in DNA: TGCGCCAGCAGCTTGGAAGGACTCGACTACAATGAGCAGTTCTTC.

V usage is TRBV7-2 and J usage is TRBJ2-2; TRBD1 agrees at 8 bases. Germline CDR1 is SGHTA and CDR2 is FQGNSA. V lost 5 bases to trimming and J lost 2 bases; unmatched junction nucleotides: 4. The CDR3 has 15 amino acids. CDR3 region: CASSRTGSNTGELFF. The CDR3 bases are TGTGCCAGCAGCCGGACAGGGTCAAACACCGGGGAGCTGTTTTTT.

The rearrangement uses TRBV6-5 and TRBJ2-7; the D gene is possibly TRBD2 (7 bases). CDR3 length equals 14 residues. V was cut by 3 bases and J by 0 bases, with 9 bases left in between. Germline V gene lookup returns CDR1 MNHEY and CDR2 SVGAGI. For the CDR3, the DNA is TGTGCCAGCAGTTATGGGGGGGCCTCCTACGAGCAGTACTTC. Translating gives CASSYGGASYEQYF.

CDR3 nucleotide sequence: TGTGCCAGCAGAACCGACCAACAGGGGGCTTTCGAGACCCAGTACTTC. Its protein product is CASRTDQQGAFETQYF. V usage is TRBV4-2 and J usage is TRBJ2-5, with 9 nucleotides matching TRBD1. This CDR3 comprises 16 residues. Germline assignment: CDR1 LGHNA and CDR2 YNFKEQ. With 6 bases clipped from V and 5 bases from J, the junction kept 13 bases outside the gene matches.

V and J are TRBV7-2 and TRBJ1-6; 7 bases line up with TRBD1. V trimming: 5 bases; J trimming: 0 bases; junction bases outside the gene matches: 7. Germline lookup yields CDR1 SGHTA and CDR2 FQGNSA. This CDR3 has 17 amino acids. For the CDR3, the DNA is TGTGCCAGCAGCCGGGACAGCCTTAGCTCCTATAATTCACCCCTCCACTTT. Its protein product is CASSRDSLSSYNSPLHF.

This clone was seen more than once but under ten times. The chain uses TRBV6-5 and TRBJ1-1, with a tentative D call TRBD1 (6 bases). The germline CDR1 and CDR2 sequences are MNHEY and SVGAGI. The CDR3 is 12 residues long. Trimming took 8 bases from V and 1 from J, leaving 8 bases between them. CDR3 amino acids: CASGGRNTEAFF. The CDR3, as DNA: TGTGCCAGCGGGGGCAGGAACACTGAAGCTTTCTTT.

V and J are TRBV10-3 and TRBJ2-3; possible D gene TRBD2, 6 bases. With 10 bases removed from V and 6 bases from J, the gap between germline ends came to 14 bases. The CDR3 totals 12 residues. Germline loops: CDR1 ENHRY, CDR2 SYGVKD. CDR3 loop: CATGGAEDTQYF. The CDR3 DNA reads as TGTGCCACCGGCGGGGCCGAGGATACGCAGTATTTT.

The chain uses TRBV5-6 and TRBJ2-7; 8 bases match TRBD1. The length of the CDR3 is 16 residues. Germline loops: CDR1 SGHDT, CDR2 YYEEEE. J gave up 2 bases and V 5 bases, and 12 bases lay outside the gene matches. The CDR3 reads CASSFSSRDRPYEQYF. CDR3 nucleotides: TGTGCCAGCAGTTTTAGCTCCCGGGACAGGCCCTACGAGCAGTACTTC.

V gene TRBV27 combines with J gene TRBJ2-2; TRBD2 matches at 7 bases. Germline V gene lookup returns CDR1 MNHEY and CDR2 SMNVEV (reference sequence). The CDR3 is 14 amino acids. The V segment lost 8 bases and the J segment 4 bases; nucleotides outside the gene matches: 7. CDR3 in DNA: TGTGCCAGCTCATCCGGGACTACCACCGGGGAGCTGTTTTTT. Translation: CASSSGTTTGELFF.

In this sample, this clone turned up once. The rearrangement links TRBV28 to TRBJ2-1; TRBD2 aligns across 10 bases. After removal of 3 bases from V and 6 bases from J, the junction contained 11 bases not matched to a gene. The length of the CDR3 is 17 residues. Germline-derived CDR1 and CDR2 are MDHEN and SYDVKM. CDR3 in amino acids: CASSFWIGLAGVNEQFF. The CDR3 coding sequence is TGTGCCAGCAGTTTTTGGATAGGGCTAGCGGGAGTCAATGAGCAGTTCTTC. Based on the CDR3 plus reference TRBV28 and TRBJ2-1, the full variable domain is DVKVTQSSRYLVKRTGEKVFLECVQDMDHENMFWYRQDPGLGLRLIYFSYDVKMKEKGDIPEGYSVSREKKERFSLILESASTNQTSMYLCASSFWIGLAGVNEQFFGPGTRLTVL.

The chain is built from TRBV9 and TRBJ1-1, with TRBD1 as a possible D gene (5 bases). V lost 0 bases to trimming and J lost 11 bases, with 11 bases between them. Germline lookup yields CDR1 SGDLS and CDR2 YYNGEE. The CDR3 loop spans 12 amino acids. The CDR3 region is CASSVGPRGAFF. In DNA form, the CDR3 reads TGTGCCAGCAGCGTAGGACCCCGGGGGGCTTTCTTT. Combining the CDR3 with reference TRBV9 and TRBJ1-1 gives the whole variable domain DSGVTQTPKHLITATGQRVTLRCSPRSGDLSVYWYQQSLDQGLQFLIQYYNGEERAKGNILERFSAQQFPDLHSELNLSSLELGDSALYFCASSVGPRGAFFGQGTRLTVV.

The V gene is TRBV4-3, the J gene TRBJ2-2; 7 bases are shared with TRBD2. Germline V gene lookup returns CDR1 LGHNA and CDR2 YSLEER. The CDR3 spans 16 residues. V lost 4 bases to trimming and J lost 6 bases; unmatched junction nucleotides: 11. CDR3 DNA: TGCGCCAGCAGCCCACACGGGGGGATCGGGGCCGGGGAGCTGTTTTTT. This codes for CASSPHGGIGAGELFF.

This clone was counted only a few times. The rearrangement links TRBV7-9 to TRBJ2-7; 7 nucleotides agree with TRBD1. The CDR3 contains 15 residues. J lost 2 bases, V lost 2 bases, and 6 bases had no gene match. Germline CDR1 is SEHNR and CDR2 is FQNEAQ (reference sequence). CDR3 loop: CASSLMGDRTYEQYF. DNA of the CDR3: TGTGCCAGCAGCTTAATGGGGGACAGAACCTACGAGCAGTACTTC.

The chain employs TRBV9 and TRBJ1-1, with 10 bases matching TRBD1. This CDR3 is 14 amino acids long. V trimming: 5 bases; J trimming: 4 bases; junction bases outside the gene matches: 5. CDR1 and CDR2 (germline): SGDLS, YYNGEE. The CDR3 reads CASRDGQGGTEAFF. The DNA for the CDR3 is TGTGCCAGCAGGGACGGACAGGGGGGCACTGAAGCTTTCTTT.

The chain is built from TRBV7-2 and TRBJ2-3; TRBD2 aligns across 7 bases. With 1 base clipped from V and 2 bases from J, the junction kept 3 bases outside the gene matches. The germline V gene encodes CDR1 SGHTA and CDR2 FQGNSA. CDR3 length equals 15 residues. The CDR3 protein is CASSLGGGFTDTQYF. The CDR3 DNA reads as TGTGCCAGCAGCTTAGGCGGGGGTTTCACAGATACGCAGTATTTT.

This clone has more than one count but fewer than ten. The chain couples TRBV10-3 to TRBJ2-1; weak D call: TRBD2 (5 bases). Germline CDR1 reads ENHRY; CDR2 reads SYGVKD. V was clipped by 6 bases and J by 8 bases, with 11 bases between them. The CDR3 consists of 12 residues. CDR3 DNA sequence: TGTGCCATCAGCGGGAACGGCGATGAGCAGTTCTTC. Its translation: CAISGNGDEQFF.

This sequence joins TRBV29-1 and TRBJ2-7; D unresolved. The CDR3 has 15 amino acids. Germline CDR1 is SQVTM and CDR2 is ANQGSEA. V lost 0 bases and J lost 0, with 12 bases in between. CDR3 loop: CSVEDPGRPSYEQYF. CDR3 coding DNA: TGCAGCGTTGAAGACCCAGGAAGGCCCTCCTACGAGCAGTACTTC.

The CDR3 is CSVAPMGLAGGAQYF. The CDR3 coding sequence is TGCAGCGTGGCACCAATGGGACTAGCGGGAGGGGCCCAGTACTTC. V usage is TRBV29-1 and J usage is TRBJ2-5; 16 nucleotides align to TRBD2. The CDR3 length is 15 residues. The trim removed 6 bases at V and 9 bases at J, leaving 10 bases unmatched. Germline CDR1 and CDR2: SQVTM and ANQGSEA.

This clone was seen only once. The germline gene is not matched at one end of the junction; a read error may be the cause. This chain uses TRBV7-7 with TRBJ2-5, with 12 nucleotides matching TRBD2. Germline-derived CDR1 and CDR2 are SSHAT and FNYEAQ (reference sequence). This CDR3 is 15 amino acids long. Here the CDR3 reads CASSYGLAGQETQYF. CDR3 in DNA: TGTGCTAGCAGCTATGGACTAGCGGGACAAGAGACCCAGTACTTC.

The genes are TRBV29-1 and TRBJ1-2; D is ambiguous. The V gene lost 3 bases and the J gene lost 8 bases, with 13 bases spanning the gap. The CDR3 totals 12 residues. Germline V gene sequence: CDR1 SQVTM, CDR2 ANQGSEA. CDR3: CSVEFRTGGYTF. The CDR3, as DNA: TGCAGCGTTGAGTTCAGGACGGGAGGCTACACCTTC.

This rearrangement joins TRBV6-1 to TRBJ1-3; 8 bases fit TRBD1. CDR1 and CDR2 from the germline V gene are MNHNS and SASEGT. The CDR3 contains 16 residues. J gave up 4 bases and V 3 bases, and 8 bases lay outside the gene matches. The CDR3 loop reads CASSDRDRLYGNTIYF. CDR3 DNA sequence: TGTGCCAGCAGTGACCGGGACAGGCTTTACGGAAACACCATATATTTT.